This TCR beta chain was captured by sequencing in a study of OX40 agonist ivuxolimab in advanced cancers. At the level of the study: The patients received ivuxolimab by intravenous route every 2 weeks at 0.01 to 10 mg/kg. Having had anti-PD-1, anti-PD-L1 or anti-CTLA-4 therapy before was allowed, and under 50% had some. Study-level findings and limits: With doses of 0.1 to 3.0 mg/kg, CD4+ and CD8+ blood T cells had undergone clonal expansion by week 6.

To note about this clone: Its cognate antigen is unknown.

V lost 2 bases and J 2 bases, leaving 10 bases between the germline ends. The CDR3 covers 14 residues. CDR1 and CDR2 (germline): MNHEY, SMNVEV (reference sequence). Clones were read by immunoSEQ multiplex PCR, and TCRdb kept only the in-frame ones, dropping some. Among some 58,000 clones listed, approximately 86% were seen once. The source of this sequence is an adult with an advanced solid tumor such as melanoma, head and neck, liver or kidney cancer. Sequenced material: CD4+ or CD8+ T cells sorted from blood, taken in a trial of the OX40 agonist ivuxolimab. The chain links TRBV27 to TRBJ2-7; possibly TRBD1 for D (6 bases). CDR3 nucleotide sequence: TGTGCCAGCAGTTTAAAAGGGGGTCCCTACGAGCAGTACTTC. It encodes CASSLKGGPYEQYF.